These T cell receptor beta chains were read from a single sample in a study of blood T cell repertoires in COVID-19. Using immunoSEQ multiplex PCR, the repertoire was profiled, and TCRdb retains in-frame clones only, with some absent. The table lists 270,000 or so clones, more than 75% of them singletons, with approximately 8.2% in the top ten. The source material was peripheral blood. The receptors come from a man aged 35-49 years with active or convalescent COVID-19. The CDR3 runs from the conserved cysteine through the conserved F or W. Fields, in order: J gene, V gene, clone size, D gene, CDR3 DNA, CDR3 protein. A D gene is named only where the DNA matches it firmly. Rows give clone size only sometimes, using once, few, many, or a class for an expanded clone.

>TRBJ1-4|TRBV3-1/TRBV3-2|-|-
TGTGCCAGCAGCCAAGATGGGGCGCAAAAACTGTTTTTT
CASSQDGAQKLFF
>TRBJ2-2|TRBV5-1|-|TRBD2
TGCGCCAGCAGCTCCTTTGCGGGAGTACCCACCGGGGAGCTGTTTTTT
CASSSFAGVPTGELFF
>TRBJ2-2|TRBV6-5|-|TRBD1
TGTGCCAGCAGCTCCGTCCAGGGGGCATGGGAGCTGTTTTTT
CASSSVQGAWELFF
>TRBJ2-7|TRBV6-5|-|-
TGTGCCGCGGGCCGGCAGGCAAGCTCCTACGAGCAGTACTTC
CAAGRQASSYEQYF
>TRBJ2-3|TRBV19|-|-
TGTGCCAGTAGTGCGGTAGATACGCAGTATTTT
CASSAVDTQYF
>TRBJ2-5|TRBV4-2|-|TRBD2
TGTGCCAGCAGCCGACTAGCGGGAGGGGAGACCCAGTACTTC
CASSRLAGGETQYF
>TRBJ1-2|TRBV10-3|few|TRBD1
TGTGCCATCAGAGGACAGGGCAACTATGGCTACACCTTC
CAIRGQGNYGYTF
>TRBJ2-1|TRBV19|-|-
TGTGCCAGTAGTTACAACCCGAATGAGCAGTTCTTC
CASSYNPNEQFF
>TRBJ1-2|TRBV2|-|-
TGTGCCAGCAGTGAAGTGAGGCCCTATGGCTACACCTTC
CASSEVRPYGYTF
>TRBJ2-5|TRBV11-1|-|TRBD1
TGTGCCAGCAGCTTGGGACAGGGGCAAGAGACCCAGTACTTC
CASSLGQGQETQYF
>TRBJ2-1|TRBV11-2|-|TRBD2
TGTGCCAGCAGCCTCGACATTCGCGGGAGGGCCCCCTACAATGAGCAGTTCTTC
CASSLDIRGRAPYNEQFF
>TRBJ2-7|TRBV9|-|TRBD2
TGTGCCAGCAGCGCAGAGGGACTAGCGGGAGGAAAAGGAGAGCAGTACTTC
CASSAEGLAGGKGEQYF
>TRBJ2-7|TRBV3-1/TRBV3-2|-|-
TGTGCCAGCAGCCAGCCCCAAACTACCCAAAATCCCTACGAGCAGTACTTC
CASSQPQTTQNPYEQYF
>TRBJ2-7|TRBV6-5|few|TRBD1
TGTGCCAGCAGTTACAGGGGACAGGGTTACGAGCAGTACTTC
CASSYRGQGYEQYF
>TRBJ2-7|TRBV3-1/TRBV3-2|few|-
TGTGCCAGCAGCCAAGACCCCGGACACTCCTACGAGCAGTACTTC
CASSQDPGHSYEQYF
>TRBJ1-6|TRBV30|-|-
TGTGCCTGGAGTGCCCCCCGGAGGGGAGGCTCCTATAATTCACCCCTCCACTTT
CAWSAPRRGGSYNSPLHF